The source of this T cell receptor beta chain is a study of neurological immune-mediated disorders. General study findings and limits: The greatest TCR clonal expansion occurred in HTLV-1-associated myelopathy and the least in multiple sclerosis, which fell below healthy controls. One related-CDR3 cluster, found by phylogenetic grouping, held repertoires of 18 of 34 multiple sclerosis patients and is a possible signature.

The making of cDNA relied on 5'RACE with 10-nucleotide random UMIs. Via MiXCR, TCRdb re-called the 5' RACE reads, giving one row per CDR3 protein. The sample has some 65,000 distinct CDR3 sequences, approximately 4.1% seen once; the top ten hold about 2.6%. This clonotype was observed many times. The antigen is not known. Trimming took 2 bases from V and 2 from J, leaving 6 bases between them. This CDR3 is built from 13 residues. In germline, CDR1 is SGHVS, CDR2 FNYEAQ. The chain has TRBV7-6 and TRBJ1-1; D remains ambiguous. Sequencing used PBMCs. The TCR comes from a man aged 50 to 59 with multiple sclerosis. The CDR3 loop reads CASSLRPNTEAFF. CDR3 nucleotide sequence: TGTGCCAGCAGCTTACGACCTAACACTGAAGCTTTCTTT.